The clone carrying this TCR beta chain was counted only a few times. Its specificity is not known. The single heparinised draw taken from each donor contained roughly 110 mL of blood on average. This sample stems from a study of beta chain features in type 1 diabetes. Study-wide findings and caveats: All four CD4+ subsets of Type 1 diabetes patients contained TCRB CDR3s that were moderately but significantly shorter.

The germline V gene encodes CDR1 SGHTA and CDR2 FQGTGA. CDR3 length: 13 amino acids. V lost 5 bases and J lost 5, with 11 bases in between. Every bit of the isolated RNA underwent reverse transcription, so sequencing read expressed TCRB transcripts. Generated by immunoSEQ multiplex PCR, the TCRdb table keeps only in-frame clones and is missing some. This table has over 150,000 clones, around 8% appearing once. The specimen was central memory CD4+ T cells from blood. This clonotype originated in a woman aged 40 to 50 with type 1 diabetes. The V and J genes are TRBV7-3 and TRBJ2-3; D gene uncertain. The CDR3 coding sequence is TGTGCCAGCAGCGCACAACCTAGAGATACGCAGTATTTT. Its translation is CASSAQPRDTQYF.